This T cell receptor beta chain was obtained from a study of T cell responses to AZD1222 COVID-19 vaccine. TCRdb keeps only in-frame clones here, not all; method: immunoSEQ multiplex PCR. The table lists roughly 160,000 clones, approximately 88% of them singletons. This CDR3 is built from 20 residues. Trimming left V 0 bases short and J 0 bases short, with 20 bases between. Germline-derived CDR1 and CDR2 are SGHDN and FVKESK. Pooled in the analysis were second doses at about 4 or about 12 weeks. For this clone: Its antigen is as yet unknown.

The study, taken as a whole, reports: Reportedly, nearly half the spike-specific TCRs target unmutated variant regions. Clonal diversity may have been underestimated in mostly white British donors.

The chain couples TRBV14 to TRBJ2-2; D gene ambiguous. The receptor was isolated from an adult who received the AZD1222 COVID-19 vaccine. The sample was peripheral blood, taken 28 days after the second AZD1222 dose. The CDR3 sequence: CASSQDRRATAPANTGELFF. The CDR3, as DNA: TGTGCCAGCAGCCAAGATAGAAGAGCTACGGCGCCAGCGAACACCGGGGAGCTGTTTTTT.